The TCR beta chain under discussion was sequenced for a study of blood T cell repertoires in COVID-19. Study-wide context: The United States, Italy and Spain provided the acute and convalescent COVID-19 samples.

V shed 4 bases, J shed 3 bases, and the junction held 9 bases outside the gene matches. The CDR3 is 16 amino acids. Germline lookup yields CDR1 SNHLY and CDR2 FYNNEI. The sample holds one count of this clone. Per the original data handling: The authors estimated nucleated cell counts from reference gene primer amplification. TCRdb's copy holds only in-frame clones and misses some; the assay was immunoSEQ multiplex PCR. The V and J calls and the clone size are those of that table, but D and trimming were determined from the DNA. Among about 88,000 clones, around 88% were seen once, and the ten largest hold about 17%.

What was sequenced was peripheral blood. The source of this sequence is an older woman with COVID-19, enrolled during active disease. V and J are TRBV2 and TRBJ1-5; 7 nucleotides line up with TRBD1. Here the CDR3 DNA reads TGTGCCAGCAGTGTAAGACAGGGAGGACTCAATCAGCCCCAGCATTTT. Protein product: CASSVRQGGLNQPQHF.